This T cell receptor beta chain was recovered during a study of T cell responses to AZD1222 COVID-19 vaccine. Study-level results: Clonal diversity was possibly underestimated, and the donors were mostly white British, with more females. CD4 TCRs linked to vaccination spanned spike, dominating at 160-218 and 743-854.

Sequencing was performed with immunoSEQ multiplex PCR; in TCRdb, only in-frame clones are kept and a portion is missing. This sample has some 190,000 clones, with around 88% found just once. The ends were cut back, 2 bases at V and 6 bases at J, with 8 bases in the middle. This CDR3 is built from 13 residues. In germline, CDR1 is MNHNY, CDR2 SVGAGI (reference sequence). On this clone: Its antigen is not identified.

The input for sequencing was peripheral blood, taken on day 0 of AZD1222 vaccination. This clonotype originated in an adult in good health. The chain is built from TRBV6-6 and TRBJ2-1, with D perhaps matching TRBD2 (6 bases). DNA of the CDR3: TGTGCCAGCAGTTACGGGGGGTCCAATGAGCAGTTCTTC. Translation: CASSYGGSNEQFF.